Sequencing of this T cell receptor beta chain was carried out in a study of vaccination effects on CD4 cells after COVID-19. Background on the study: CD4+ T cells specific for antigen were expanded with viral peptide pools by the ViraFEST assay before sequencing. Wells each received more than 1.5 million PBMC, cultured with around 10 IU/ml IL-2 and around 9.8 ug/ml peptides.

Study results and caveats: Among infection- and vaccine-induced clones, marked clonal contraction occurred late after vaccination.

Subsequent to a culture period of around eleven days, CD4+ T cells were isolated. Researchers swapped half the medium for IL-2 medium on both days 3 and 7. Clones were read by immunoSEQ multiplex PCR, and TCRdb kept only the in-frame ones, dropping some. Found here are 65,000 to 80,000 clones, approximately 71% of them singletons; the top ten hold about 2.1%. Trimming cost V 5 bases and J 4 bases; bases outside gene matches: 7. The CDR3 loop spans 14 amino acids. Germline V gene data show CDR1 as SGHTA and CDR2 as FQGNSA. Note on this clone: The antigen is not known.

The sequences come from CD4+ T cells from PBMCs cultured without peptide, collected before COVID-19 vaccination. The chain joins TRBV7-2 to TRBJ1-2, with 7 bases lining up with TRBD1. The TCR comes from a human donor who received a COVID-19 vaccine. CDR3 loop: CASSVYRDSYGYTF. The CDR3, as DNA: TGTGCCAGCAGCGTTTACCGGGACAGCTATGGCTACACCTTC.